Shown below are 2 T cell receptor beta chains from a single sample sequenced in a study of shared clonotypes between healthy human individuals. CD45RO negativity and positive selection for CCR7 defined naive CD8 cells, a population that excluded terminally differentiated effector memory CD45RA+ cells. Clones were read by immunoSEQ multiplex PCR, and TCRdb kept only the in-frame ones, dropping some. Altogether just over 2,000,000 clones are present, about 95% being singletons, with the ten largest covering around 1.1%. The specimen was naive CD8+ T cells sorted from blood. These receptors all stem from a man in his late teens or twenties in good health.

The chain carries TRBV6-6 and TRBJ2-7, with no clear D. The CDR3 runs to 15 residues. The V and J ends lost 5 bases and 2 bases respectively, with 16 bases between them. Germline CDR1 is MNHNY and CDR2 is SVGAGI (reference sequence). The CDR3 bases are TGTGCCAGCAGTCCCGAGGCAGGAACTGCCTACGAGCAGTACTTC. Its translation is CASSPEAGTAYEQYF.

The V gene is TRBV9, the J gene TRBJ2-6; 9 bases map to TRBD1. CDR3 size: 18 residues. J was trimmed by 0 bases and V by 3 bases; bases with no gene match: 7. Germline-derived CDR1 and CDR2 are SGDLS and YYNGEE. The CDR3 loop reads CASSGSGTGPSGANVLTF. The CDR3 DNA reads as TGTGCCAGCAGCGGATCCGGGACAGGGCCCTCTGGGGCCAACGTCCTGACTTTC.